The 4 T cell receptor beta chains presented below share a single source sample, sequenced in a study of liver allograft versus peripheral blood T cells. Turning to the study itself: Within transplanted livers, the T cell receptor repertoires were examined and compared against the repertoires present in the peripheral blood of liver transplant recipients.

From the reads, TCRdb called clonotypes with MiXCR, one entry per CDR3 protein. The table includes fewer than 8,500 distinct CDR3 sequences, 15% to 20% detected once. The receptors originated from a human patient who had a liver transplant. The T cells may come from the graft donor.

V is TRBV20-1 and J is TRBJ2-5; TRBD1 agrees at 7 bases. Trimming at V came to 5 bases and at J to 0 bases, leaving 3 bases not matched to a gene. Germline assignment: CDR1 DFQATT and CDR2 SNEGSKA (reference sequence). This CDR3 comprises 13 residues. The CDR3 DNA reads as TGCAGTGCTTTGGGACAGAACCAAGAGACCCAGTACTTC. It translates to CSALGQNQETQYF.

This clonotype occurred once. One end of the junction does not line up with germline, which may come from a read error. The rearrangement links TRBV20-1 to TRBJ2-1; D call uncertain. The germline V gene encodes CDR1 DFQATT and CDR2 SNEGSKA (reference sequence). The CDR3 length is 12 residues. CDR3 amino acids: CSARGSNNEQFF. The CDR3 bases are TGCAGTGCTAGAGGCTCCAACAATGAGCAGTTCTTC.

This clonotype is deemed medium-sized. J is TRBJ2-2 and V is TRBV6-2 or TRBV6-3, with D unresolved. There are 12 residues in the CDR3. Germline V CDR1 and CDR2: MNHEY, SVGEGT. The ends were cut back, 2 bases at V and 7 bases at J, with 5 bases in the middle. In nucleotides, the CDR3 is TGTGCCAGCAGTTACGGGGTCGGGGAGCTGTTTTTT. Its translation is CASSYGVGELFF.

V is TRBV7-9 and J is TRBJ1-3, with 8 bases aligning to TRBD1. The germline CDR1 and CDR2 sequences are SEHNR and FQNEAQ (reference sequence). This CDR3 is 15 amino acids long. V trimming: 4 bases; J trimming: 2 bases; junction bases outside the gene matches: 4. The DNA of the CDR3 is TGTGCCAGCAGCTCGGACAGGGAGGCTGGAAACACCATATATTTT. It encodes CASSSDREAGNTIYF. Combining the CDR3 with reference TRBV7-9 and TRBJ1-3 gives the whole variable domain DTGVSQNPRHKITKRGQNVTFRCDPISEHNRLYWYRQTLGQGPEFLTYFQNEAQLEKSRLLSDRFSAERPKGSFSTLEIQRTEQGDSAMYLCASSSDREAGNTIYFGEGSWLTVV.